The clone carrying this T cell receptor (beta chain) was seen ten or more times. Its target is unknown. This entry belongs to a study of post-analysis software for immune sequencing data. Study results and caveats: About five TRBV segments, including TRBV5-6, TRBV5-1 and TRBV20-1, were more frequent in patients than controls. Samples from one preparation batch, clustered by F measure, grouped strongly together. In multiple sclerosis, normalized Chao1 diversity was significantly below that of controls.

The CDR3 is made up of 14 amino acids. V was pared by 2 bases and J by 5 bases, with 13 bases between. Per the germline V gene, CDR1 is MNHEY and CDR2 is SVGAGI. Prepared TCR beta cDNA libraries contained unique molecular identifiers. A population of roughly 1 to 11 million T cells gave rise to around 530,000 cDNA molecules. TCRdb ran MiXCR on the PCR reads and lists one entry per CDR3 protein. Of approximately 730,000 distinct CDR3 sequences detected, just under 30% appear once; the ten largest clones hold 0.55% to 0.65%. This sequence joins TRBV6-5 and TRBJ2-7; D may be TRBD2 (6 bases). The clonotype originates from a girl aged 5 to 17 with multiple sclerosis. Sequencing was carried out using blood. DNA for the CDR3: TGTGCCAGCAGTTACGTAGCGGCCGGGAACGAGCAGTACTTC. Protein sequence: CASSYVAAGNEQYF.